This TCR beta chain was observed in a study of blood T cell repertoires in COVID-19. Study-wide context: Collection of acute and convalescent COVID-19 samples took place in the United States, Italy and Spain. In each case, the material was cDNA or gDNA derived from T cells, B-cell-depleted T cells, or PBMCs.

This clone was seen only once. This CDR3 has 13 residues. The ends lost 5 bases at V and 1 base at J; junction bases unmatched: 2. Per germline, CDR1 GTSNPN and CDR2 SVGIG (reference sequence). In the original workflow: Estimates of nucleated cell counts were drawn from the amplification of reference gene primers. Generated by immunoSEQ multiplex PCR, the TCRdb table keeps only in-frame clones and is missing some. V and J calls and clone size follow that table, whereas D and trimming were derived from the DNA. This sample has fewer than 55,000 clones, with about 84% found just once. Sample: peripheral blood. The chain is built from TRBV30 and TRBJ2-7, with 10 bases that match TRBD1. The TCR originated in an older woman with acute or convalescent COVID-19. The CDR3 bases are TGTGCCTGGGAGGGACAGGGGTCCTACGAGCAGTACTTC. It is translated as CAWEGQGSYEQYF.